The T cell receptor (beta chain) under discussion was sequenced for a study of blood T cell repertoires in COVID-19. Assay: immunoSEQ multiplex PCR; the TCRdb copy retains only in-frame clones and omits some. This sample has hundreds of thousands of clones; under 90% occur once, and the top ten carry 8% to 10%. V dropped 4 bases and J dropped 1; count of bases not matched to a gene: 5. CDR1 and CDR2 (germline): SGHNT, YYREEE (reference sequence). The CDR3 consists of 15 residues. Input material: peripheral blood. The source of this sequence is a woman between 45 and 65 years old who had recovered from COVID-19. The rearrangement uses TRBV5-4 and TRBJ1-1; 9 nucleotides line up with TRBD1. CDR3 loop: CASSRRDRANTEAFF. The CDR3 DNA follows: TGTGCCAGCAGCCGCCGGGACAGGGCGAACACTGAAGCTTTCTTT. The variable domain in full, with the rest retrieved from reference TRBV5-4 and TRBJ1-1, is ETGVTQSPTHLIKTRGQQVTLRCSSQSGHNTVSWYQQALGQGPQFIFQYYREEENGRGNFPPRFSGLQFPNYSSELNVNALELDDSALYLCASSRRDRANTEAFFGQGTRLTVV.